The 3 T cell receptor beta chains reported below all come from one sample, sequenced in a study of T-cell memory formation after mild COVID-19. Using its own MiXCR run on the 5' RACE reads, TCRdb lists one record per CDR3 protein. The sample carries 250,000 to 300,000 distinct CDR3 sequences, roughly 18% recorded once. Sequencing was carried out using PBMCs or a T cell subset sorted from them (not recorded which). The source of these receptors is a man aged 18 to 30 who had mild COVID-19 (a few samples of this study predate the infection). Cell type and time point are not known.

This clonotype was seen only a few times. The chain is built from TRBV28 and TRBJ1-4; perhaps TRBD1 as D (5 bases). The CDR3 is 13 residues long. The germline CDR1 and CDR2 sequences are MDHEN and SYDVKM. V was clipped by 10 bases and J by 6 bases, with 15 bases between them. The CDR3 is CATWDGAYEKLFF. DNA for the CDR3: TGTGCCACCTGGGACGGGGCTTATGAAAAACTGTTTTTT.

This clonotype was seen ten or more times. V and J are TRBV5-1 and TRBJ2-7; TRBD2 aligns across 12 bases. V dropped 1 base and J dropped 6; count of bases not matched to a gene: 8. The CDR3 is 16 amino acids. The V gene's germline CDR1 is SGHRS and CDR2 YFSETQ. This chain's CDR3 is CASSLPSGGVIAEQYF. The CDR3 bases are TGCGCCAGCAGCTTGCCTAGCGGGGGGGTAATCGCCGAGCAGTACTTC.

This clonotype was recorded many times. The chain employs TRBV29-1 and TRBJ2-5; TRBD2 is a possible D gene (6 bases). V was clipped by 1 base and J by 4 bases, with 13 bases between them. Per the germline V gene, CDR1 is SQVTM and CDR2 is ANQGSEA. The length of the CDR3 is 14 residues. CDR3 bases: TGCAGCGTTGAAGTGGCGGGGTCTGGAGAGACCCAGTACTTC. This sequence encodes CSVEVAGSGETQYF.